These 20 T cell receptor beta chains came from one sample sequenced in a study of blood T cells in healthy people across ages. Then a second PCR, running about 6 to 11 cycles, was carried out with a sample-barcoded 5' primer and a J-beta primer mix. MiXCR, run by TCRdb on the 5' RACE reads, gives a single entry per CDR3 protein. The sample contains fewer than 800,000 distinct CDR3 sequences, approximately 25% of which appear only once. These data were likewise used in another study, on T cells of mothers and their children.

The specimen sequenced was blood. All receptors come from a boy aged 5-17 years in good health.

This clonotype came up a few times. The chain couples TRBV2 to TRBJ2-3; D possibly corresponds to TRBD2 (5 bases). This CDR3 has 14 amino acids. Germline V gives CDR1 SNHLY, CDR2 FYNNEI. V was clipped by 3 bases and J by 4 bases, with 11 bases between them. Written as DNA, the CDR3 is TGTGCCAGCAGTGACCCGGGGTTCGCAGATACGCAGTATTTT. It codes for CASSDPGFADTQYF.

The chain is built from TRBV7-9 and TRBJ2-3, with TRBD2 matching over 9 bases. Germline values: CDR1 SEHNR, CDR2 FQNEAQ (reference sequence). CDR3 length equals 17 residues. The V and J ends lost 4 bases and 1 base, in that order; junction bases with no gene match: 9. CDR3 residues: CASSSLFSGSRTDTQYF. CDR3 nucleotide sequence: TGTGCCAGCAGCTCCCTTTTTAGCGGGAGCCGCACAGATACGCAGTATTTT.

Written as DNA, the CDR3 is TGTGCCAGCTCACCGCTGGTGGTCTTTACTGGAAACACCATATATTTT. Its protein is CASSPLVVFTGNTIYF. V usage is TRBV18 and J usage is TRBJ1-3; D remains ambiguous. Germline-derived CDR1 and CDR2 are KGHSH and LQKENI. V lost 3 bases to trimming and J lost 2 bases, with 14 bases between them. The CDR3 totals 16 residues. Together with reference TRBV18 and TRBJ1-3, the CDR3 gives the full variable domain: NAGVMQNPRHLVRRRGQEARLRCSPMKGHSHVYWYRQLPEEGLKFMVYLQKENIIDESGMPKERFSAEFPKEGPSILRIQQVVRGDSAAYFCASSPLVVFTGNTIYFGEGSWLTVV.

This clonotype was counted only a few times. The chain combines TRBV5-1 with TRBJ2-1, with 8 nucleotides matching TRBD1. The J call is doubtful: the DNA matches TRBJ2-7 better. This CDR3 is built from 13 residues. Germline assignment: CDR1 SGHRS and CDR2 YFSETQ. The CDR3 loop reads CASSLDDRGEQYF. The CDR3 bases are TGCGCCAGCAGCTTGGACGACAGGGGTGAGCAGTACTTC.

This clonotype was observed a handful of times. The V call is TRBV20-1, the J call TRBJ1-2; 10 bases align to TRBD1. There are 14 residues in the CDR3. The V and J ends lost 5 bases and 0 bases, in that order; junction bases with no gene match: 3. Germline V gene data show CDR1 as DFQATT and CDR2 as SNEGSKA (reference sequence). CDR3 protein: CSAFGQGANYGYTF. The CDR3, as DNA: TGCAGTGCTTTTGGACAGGGGGCTAACTATGGCTACACCTTC.

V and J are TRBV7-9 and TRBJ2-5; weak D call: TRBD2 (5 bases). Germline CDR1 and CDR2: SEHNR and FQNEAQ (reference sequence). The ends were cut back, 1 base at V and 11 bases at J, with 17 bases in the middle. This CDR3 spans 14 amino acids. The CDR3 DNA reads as TGTGCCAGCAGCTTAGAAGTCTCGCGTTGGGAGCAGTACTTC. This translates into CASSLEVSRWEQYF.

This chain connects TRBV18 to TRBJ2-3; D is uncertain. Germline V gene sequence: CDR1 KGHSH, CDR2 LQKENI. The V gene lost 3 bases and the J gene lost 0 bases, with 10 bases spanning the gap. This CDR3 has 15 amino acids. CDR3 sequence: CASSPSFGSTDTQYF. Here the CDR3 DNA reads TGTGCCAGCTCACCCAGTTTCGGCAGCACAGATACGCAGTATTTT.

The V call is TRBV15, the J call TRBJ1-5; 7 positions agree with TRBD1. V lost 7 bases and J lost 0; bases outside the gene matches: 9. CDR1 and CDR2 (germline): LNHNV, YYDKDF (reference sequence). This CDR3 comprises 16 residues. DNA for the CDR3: TGTGCCACCAACCCCGGGACAGTTGCTAGCAATCAGCCCCAGCATTTT. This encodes CATNPGTVASNQPQHF.

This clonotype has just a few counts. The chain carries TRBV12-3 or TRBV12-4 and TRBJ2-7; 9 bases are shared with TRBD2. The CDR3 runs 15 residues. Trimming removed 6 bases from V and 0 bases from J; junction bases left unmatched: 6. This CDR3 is CASRPAGGLSYEQYF. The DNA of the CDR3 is TGTGCCAGCAGGCCCGCGGGGGGGCTCTCCTACGAGCAGTACTTC.

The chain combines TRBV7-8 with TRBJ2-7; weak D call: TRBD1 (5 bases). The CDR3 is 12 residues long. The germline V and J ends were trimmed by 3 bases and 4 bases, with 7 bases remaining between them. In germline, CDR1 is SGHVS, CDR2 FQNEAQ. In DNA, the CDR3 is TGTGCCAGCAGCTTCAGGGATTACGAGCAGTACTTC. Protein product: CASSFRDYEQYF.

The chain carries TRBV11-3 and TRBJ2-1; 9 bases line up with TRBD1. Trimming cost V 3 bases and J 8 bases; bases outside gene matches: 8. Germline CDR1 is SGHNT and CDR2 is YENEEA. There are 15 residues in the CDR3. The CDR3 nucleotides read TGTGCCAGCAGCTTCCGGGACAGGGATGTCGATGAGCAGTTCTTC. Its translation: CASSFRDRDVDEQFF.

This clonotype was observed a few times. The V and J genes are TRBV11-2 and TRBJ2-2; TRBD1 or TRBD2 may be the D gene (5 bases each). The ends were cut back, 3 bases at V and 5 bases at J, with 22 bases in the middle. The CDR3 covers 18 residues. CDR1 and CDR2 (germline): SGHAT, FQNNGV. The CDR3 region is CASSFYPRGRGITGELFF. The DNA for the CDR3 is TGTGCCAGCAGCTTTTACCCCCGGGGCAGAGGCATAACCGGGGAGCTGTTTTTT.

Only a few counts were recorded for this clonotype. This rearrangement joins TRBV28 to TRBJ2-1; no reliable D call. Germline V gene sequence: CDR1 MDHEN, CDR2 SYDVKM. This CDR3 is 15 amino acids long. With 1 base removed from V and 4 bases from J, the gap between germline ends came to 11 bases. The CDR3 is CASSLFERLYNEQFF. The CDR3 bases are TGTGCCAGCAGTTTATTCGAAAGGCTATACAATGAGCAGTTCTTC.

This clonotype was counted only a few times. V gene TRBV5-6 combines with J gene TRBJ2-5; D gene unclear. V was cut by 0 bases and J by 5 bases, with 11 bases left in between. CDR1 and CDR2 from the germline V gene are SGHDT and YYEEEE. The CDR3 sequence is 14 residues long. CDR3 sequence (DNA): TGTGCCAGCAGCTTGGGGCTTAGCTTGGAGACCCAGTACTTC. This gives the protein CASSLGLSLETQYF.

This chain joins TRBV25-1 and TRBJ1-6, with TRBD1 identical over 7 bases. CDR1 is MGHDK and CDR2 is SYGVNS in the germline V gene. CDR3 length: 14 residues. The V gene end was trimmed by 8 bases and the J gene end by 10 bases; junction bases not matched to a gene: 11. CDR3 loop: CASGRGRGKSPLHF. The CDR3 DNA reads TGTGCCAGCGGTAGGGGCAGGGGGAAATCACCCCTCCACTTT.

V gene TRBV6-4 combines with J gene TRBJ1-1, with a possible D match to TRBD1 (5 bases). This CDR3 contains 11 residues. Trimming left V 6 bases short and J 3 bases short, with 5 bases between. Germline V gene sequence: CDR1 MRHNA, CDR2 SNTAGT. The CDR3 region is CASRGDTEAFF. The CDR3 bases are TGTGCCAGCAGAGGGGACACTGAAGCTTTCTTT.

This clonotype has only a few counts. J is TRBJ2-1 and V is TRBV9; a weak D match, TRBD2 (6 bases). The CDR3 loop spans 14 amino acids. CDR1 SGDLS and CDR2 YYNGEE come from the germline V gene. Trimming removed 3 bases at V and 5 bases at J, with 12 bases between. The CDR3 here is CASSASGGNNEQFF. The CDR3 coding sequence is TGTGCCAGCAGCGCGTCCGGGGGTAACAATGAGCAGTTCTTC.

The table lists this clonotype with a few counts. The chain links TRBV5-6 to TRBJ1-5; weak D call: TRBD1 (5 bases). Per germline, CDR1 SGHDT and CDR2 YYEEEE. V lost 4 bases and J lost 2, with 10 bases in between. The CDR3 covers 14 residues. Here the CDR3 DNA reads TGTGCCAGCAGCAACTGGGGGGGCAATCAGCCCCAGCATTTT. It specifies CASSNWGGNQPQHF.

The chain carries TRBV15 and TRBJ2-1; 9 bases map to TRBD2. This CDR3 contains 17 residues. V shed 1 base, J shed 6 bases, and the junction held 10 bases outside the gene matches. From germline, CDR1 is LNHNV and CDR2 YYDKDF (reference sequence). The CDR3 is CATSRGSGTSPANEQFF. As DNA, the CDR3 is TGTGCCACCAGCAGAGGTAGTGGGACTAGCCCTGCCAATGAGCAGTTCTTC.

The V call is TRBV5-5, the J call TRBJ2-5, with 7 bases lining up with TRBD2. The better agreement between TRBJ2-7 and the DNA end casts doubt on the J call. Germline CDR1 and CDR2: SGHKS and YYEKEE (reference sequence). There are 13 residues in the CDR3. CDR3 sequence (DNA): TGTGCCAGCGCGCCCGGGACTACCTACGAGCAGTACTTC. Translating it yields CASAPGTTYEQYF.